The 20 T cell receptor beta chains in this list originate from one sample, sequenced in a study of blood T cell repertoires in COVID-19. Data came from immunoSEQ multiplex PCR; TCRdb stores just in-frame clones and leaves some out. Altogether more than 45,000 clones are present, about 89% being singletons, with the ten largest covering 6.4%. The sample consisted of peripheral blood. The source of these receptors is a man aged 65 to 79 with active COVID-19.

The chain recombines TRBV7-9 with TRBJ1-1, with D perhaps matching TRBD1 (5 bases). There are 16 residues in the CDR3. V lost 4 bases, J lost 4 bases, and 19 bases lay in between. CDR1 is SEHNR and CDR2 is FQNEAQ in the germline V gene (reference sequence). CDR3 DNA sequence: TGTGCCAGCAGCTCCGGAGGGAAGGGGCGGCTCACTGAAGCTTTCTTT. Amino acids: CASSSGGKGRLTEAFF. Full variable domain (outside the CDR3, taken from reference TRBV7-9 and TRBJ1-1): DTGVSQNPRHKITKRGQNVTFRCDPISEHNRLYWYRQTLGQGPEFLTYFQNEAQLEKSRLLSDRFSAERPKGSFSTLEIQRTEQGDSAMYLCASSSGGKGRLTEAFFGQGTRLTVV.

The genes are TRBV19 and TRBJ1-6; the D gene is possibly TRBD1 (5 bases). The germline CDR1 and CDR2 sequences are LNHDA and SQIVND (reference sequence). The V and J ends lost 5 bases and 8 bases respectively, with 10 bases between them. The CDR3 is made up of 13 amino acids. Here the CDR3 reads CASSAAGDSPLHF. CDR3 coding DNA: TGTGCCAGTAGTGCAGCGGGGGATTCACCCCTCCACTTT.

The rearrangement joins TRBV30 to TRBJ1-1, with D possibly TRBD1 on 5 matching bases. Trimming shortened V by 2 bases and J by 4 bases, and 11 bases separated the two germline ends. Germline V gene data show CDR1 as GTSNPN and CDR2 as SVGIG (reference sequence). CDR3 length: 13 amino acids. CDR3 DNA sequence: TGTGCCTGGAGTAGGAGGGGTTTCACTGAAGCTTTCTTT. It translates to CAWSRRGFTEAFF.

The chain has TRBV4-3 and TRBJ2-4, with D unresolved. Trimming left V 0 bases short and J 8 bases short, with 8 bases between. In germline, CDR1 is LGHNA, CDR2 YSLEER. The CDR3 sequence is 13 residues long. CDR3 nucleotides: TGCGCCAGCAGCCAAGAAACCGGTCACATTCAGTACTTC. Encoded protein: CASSQETGHIQYF.

This clone was seen a single time. This chain uses TRBV6-5 with TRBJ1-2; 11 bases line up with TRBD1. This CDR3 spans 15 amino acids. Germline V CDR1 and CDR2: MNHEY, SVGAGI. Trimming removed 10 bases from V and 8 bases from J; junction bases left unmatched: 15. CDR3: CATQGQGALFGGYTF. In DNA, the CDR3 is TGTGCCACCCAAGGACAGGGGGCGCTTTTTGGAGGCTACACCTTC.

This chain links TRBV18 with TRBJ1-1; 7 nucleotides line up with TRBD1. CDR1 is KGHSH, CDR2 LQKENI, per germline. V shed 3 bases and J 6 bases; nucleotides not matched to a gene: 7. The CDR3 length is 14 residues. Here the CDR3 reads CASSPSGGSAEAFF. CDR3 in DNA: TGTGCCAGCTCACCGTCAGGGGGTTCAGCTGAAGCTTTCTTT.

In its sample, this clone was seen once. The chain employs TRBV23-1 and TRBJ2-1; 12 nucleotides line up with TRBD2. TRBV23-1 is reported as an ORF; its role is uncertain. The V gene end was trimmed by 4 bases and the J gene end by 3 bases; junction bases not matched to a gene: 10. The CDR3 covers 18 residues. In nucleotides, the CDR3 is TGCGCCAGCAGTCGTGGGCTAGCGGGGGGGAACTTCTACAATGAGCAGTTCTTC. Protein product: CASSRGLAGGNFYNEQFF.

The chain recombines TRBV19 with TRBJ1-5, with 7 bases lining up with TRBD1. The CDR3 has 16 amino acids. V was pared by 4 bases and J by 1 base, with 7 bases of the junction left unmatched. Germline V gives CDR1 LNHDA, CDR2 SQIVND (reference sequence). CDR3 loop: CASSRQGVGSNQPQHF. CDR3 in DNA: TGTGCCAGTAGTAGACAGGGAGTGGGAAGCAATCAGCCCCAGCATTTT. Full variable domain (outside the CDR3, taken from reference TRBV19 and TRBJ1-5): DGGITQSPKYLFRKEGQNVTLSCEQNLNHDAMYWYRQDPGQGLRLIYYSQIVNDFQKGDIAEGYSVSREKKESFPLTVTSAQKNPTAFYLCASSRQGVGSNQPQHFGDGTRLSIL.

The chain carries TRBV10-1 and TRBJ2-5; 9 bases are a match to TRBD1. V shed 8 bases and J 3 bases; nucleotides not matched to a gene: 19. There are 18 residues in the CDR3. Germline-derived CDR1 and CDR2 are WNHNN and SYGVQD (reference sequence). This CDR3 reads CASPGTGRSLYVKETQYF. The CDR3 nucleotides are TGCGCCAGCCCTGGGACAGGGCGATCCTTGTACGTAAAAGAGACCCAGTACTTC.

The chain employs TRBV7-8 and TRBJ1-1, with a possible D match to TRBD1 (5 bases). V lost 4 bases to trimming and J lost 1 base, with 16 bases between them. This CDR3 is built from 16 residues. Germline V gene lookup returns CDR1 SGHVS and CDR2 FQNEAQ. The CDR3 sequence: CASSYYQGVRNTEAFF. The CDR3 region has the DNA TGTGCCAGCAGCTACTACCAGGGTGTCAGGAACACTGAAGCTTTCTTT.

The chain recombines TRBV5-1 with TRBJ2-7, with 9 bases identical to TRBD1. Germline CDR1 SGHRS, CDR2 YFSETQ. V trimming: 4 bases; J trimming: 4 bases; junction bases outside the gene matches: 6. This CDR3 spans 14 amino acids. CDR3 loop: CASSTGQGTYEQYF. The CDR3 coding sequence is TGCGCCAGCAGCACGGGACAGGGCACGTACGAGCAGTACTTC.

This chain joins TRBV6-5 and TRBJ2-5, with D possibly TRBD2 on 6 matching bases. The CDR3 consists of 13 residues. V lost 10 bases to trimming and J lost 2 bases, with 14 bases between them. Germline CDR1 is MNHEY and CDR2 is SVGAGI. CDR3 loop: CATSRGLQETQYF. The DNA for the CDR3 is TGTGCCACCTCGCGGGGCCTTCAAGAGACCCAGTACTTC.

The rearrangement links TRBV5-4 to TRBJ2-1; 9 bases fit TRBD2. With V trimmed by 4 bases and J by 7 bases, 9 bases remained unmatched. The CDR3 has 15 residues. The germline V gene encodes CDR1 SGHNT and CDR2 YYREEE (reference sequence). The CDR3 DNA reads TGTGCCAGCAGCGCGGGGGGGCAGGTTATGAATGAGCAGTTCTTC. Protein sequence: CASSAGGQVMNEQFF.

This chain connects TRBV6-1 to TRBJ2-1, with TRBD1 matching 9 bases. CDR3 length equals 16 residues. Germline trimming cut 0 bases from V and 8 bases from J; bases unmatched to any gene: 8. CDR1 is MNHNS and CDR2 is SASEGT in the germline V gene. Written as DNA, the CDR3 is TGTGCCAGCAGTGAAGCGGCGGGACAGGGTATGGATGAGCAGTTCTTC. Translating gives CASSEAAGQGMDEQFF.

This chain uses TRBV6-5 with TRBJ1-2; D might be TRBD1 (5 bases). The CDR3 spans 12 residues. Germline V gene sequence: CDR1 MNHEY, CDR2 SVGAGI. V lost 5 bases and J 4 bases, leaving 8 bases between the germline ends. CDR3 DNA: TGTGCCAGCAGTAACGGGGGCTATGGCTACACCTTC. Translated: CASSNGGYGYTF.

The CDR3 sequence: CASSERGWTGGSGEQFF. The CDR3 nucleotides are TGTGCCAGCAGTGAAAGGGGGTGGACAGGGGGCTCGGGTGAGCAGTTCTTC. The chain combines TRBV25-1 with TRBJ2-1, with 11 bases fitting TRBD1. Germline V gives CDR1 MGHDK, CDR2 SYGVNS. The CDR3 length is 17 residues. Trimming removed 2 bases from V and 9 bases from J; junction bases left unmatched: 12.

This clone appeared a single time. The V and J genes are TRBV9 and TRBJ1-2, with 7 nucleotides matching TRBD1. With 0 bases clipped from V and 3 bases from J, the junction kept 2 bases outside the gene matches. Germline loops: CDR1 SGDLS, CDR2 YYNGEE. This CDR3 region has 14 residues. The CDR3 here is CASSVVGTDYGYTF. In DNA, the CDR3 is TGTGCCAGCAGCGTAGTGGGGACAGACTATGGCTACACCTTC.

This chain connects TRBV11-2 to TRBJ1-6, with 7 bases matching TRBD1. The V gene end was trimmed by 3 bases and the J gene end by 7 bases; junction bases not matched to a gene: 9. Looked up from germline, CDR1 is SGHAT and CDR2 is FQNNGV. The CDR3 is 16 residues long. CDR3 residues: CASSFPRDSLNSPLHF. CDR3 DNA: TGTGCCAGCAGCTTCCCTCGGGACAGCCTAAATTCACCCCTCCACTTT.

V usage is TRBV9 and J usage is TRBJ1-1; unclear D gene. CDR3 length: 11 residues. V was pared by 4 bases and J by 6 bases, with 7 bases between. Germline assignment: CDR1 SGDLS and CDR2 YYNGEE. The CDR3 sequence: CASSPGSEAFF. Here the CDR3 DNA reads TGTGCCAGCAGCCCAGGTTCTGAAGCTTTCTTT.

The chain combines TRBV30 with TRBJ1-1, with TRBD1 matching 9 bases. The CDR3 spans 16 residues. V lost 0 bases and J lost 10; bases outside the gene matches: 15. Germline CDR1 and CDR2: GTSNPN and SVGIG (reference sequence). The CDR3 here is CAWSVSFWGTGSGAFF. The CDR3 nucleotides read TGTGCCTGGAGTGTAAGTTTTTGGGGGACAGGGTCTGGAGCTTTCTTT. The whole variable domain, filled in from reference TRBV30 and TRBJ1-1, reads SQTIHQWPATLVQPVGSPLSLECTVEGTSNPNLYWYRQAAGRGLQLLFYSVGIGQISSEVPQNLSASRPQDRQFILSSKKLLLSDSGFYLCAWSVSFWGTGSGAFFGQGTRLTVV.